This T cell receptor beta chain was sequenced during a study of blood T cell repertoires in COVID-19. Across the whole study: Spain, Italy and the United States supplied samples that represented acute and convalescent COVID-19.

Each recovered donor of Cohort 3 presented with two negative PCRs, clearance, or symptom resolution. The repertoire was sequenced with immunoSEQ multiplex PCR; TCRdb's copy has only in-frame clones and lacks some. The repertoire holds a few hundred thousand clones, with under 90% as singletons. The TCR sequence derives from a woman aged 25 to 39 who had recovered from COVID-19. The material sequenced was PBMCs or T cells enriched from blood (not recorded which).

CDR3 protein: CASRWGGLEVPYEQYF. CDR3 in DNA: TGTGCCAGCAGATGGGGGGGGCTAGAAGTCCCCTACGAGCAGTACTTC. The chain couples TRBV27 to TRBJ2-7; TRBD2 might be the D (7 bases). In germline, CDR1 is MNHEY, CDR2 SMNVEV (reference sequence). Trimming shortened V by 6 bases and J by 2 bases, and 20 bases separated the two germline ends. This CDR3 contains 16 residues.